This TCR beta chain was profiled in a study of blood T cell repertoires in COVID-19. About the research overall: Some COVID-19 samples were acute and others convalescent; all came from the United States, Italy and Spain.

Germline V CDR1 and CDR2: SGHRS, YFSETQ. V lost 1 base and J lost 8, with 12 bases in between. The CDR3 extends over 13 amino acids. Under the authors' procedure: Counts of nucleated cells, estimated from reference gene primer amplification, were obtained. Repertoires were generated with immunoSEQ multiplex PCR, while TCRdb's copy carries only in-frame clones and drops some. The V and J calls and the clone size are those of that table, but D and trimming were determined from the DNA. The sample lists approximately 62,000 clones; roughly 72% were seen once. J is TRBJ1-2 and V is TRBV5-1; TRBD1 might be the D (5 bases). The source of this sequence is a woman between 45 and 60 years old with active or convalescent COVID-19. The sample was peripheral blood. The chain's CDR3 is CASSLKGSGGYTF. DNA for the CDR3: TGCGCCAGCAGCTTGAAAGGGTCAGGGGGCTACACCTTC.